One sample yielded the 8 T cell receptor beta chains listed below, sequenced in a study of graft-versus-host responses after intestinal transplantation. No cognate antigen is known for these TCRs. Assay: immunoSEQ multiplex PCR; the TCRdb copy retains only in-frame clones and omits some. Of about 59,000 clones listed, roughly 93% are singletons. The sequenced sample was unstimulated CD4+ T cells sorted from spleen or lymph node cells, obtained before transplant. The receptors were gathered from a human donor who was the organ donor for an intestinal transplant.

Only a few counts were recorded for this clone. The chain recombines TRBV19 with TRBJ2-2; 9 positions agree with TRBD1. V was pared by 5 bases and J by 5 bases, with 3 bases of the junction left unmatched. This CDR3 is built from 14 residues. Germline V gene data show CDR1 as LNHDA and CDR2 as SQIVND (reference sequence). The CDR3 DNA reads as TGTGCCAGTAGTCGGGACAGGGAAACCGGGGAGCTGTTTTTT. Its translation: CASSRDRETGELFF.

The gene calls are TRBV5-1 and TRBJ1-2, with D perhaps matching TRBD1 (6 bases). Germline V lookup: CDR1 SGHRS, CDR2 YFSETQ. This CDR3 region has 14 residues. V lost 6 bases to trimming and J lost 2 bases, with 14 bases between them. The CDR3 spells CASMRQGPNYGYTF. Here the CDR3 DNA reads TGCGCCAGCATGAGGCAGGGGCCGAACTATGGCTACACCTTC.

The V and J genes are TRBV30 and TRBJ1-2, with D unclear. The CDR3 length is 13 residues. Trimming stripped 0 bases from V and 7 bases from J, with 12 bases between. The germline V gene has CDR1 GTSNPN and CDR2 SVGIG (reference sequence). The CDR3 sequence: CAWSVRTDGGYTF. CDR3 nucleotide sequence: TGTGCCTGGAGTGTACGTACAGATGGTGGCTACACCTTC.

V usage is TRBV7-2 and J usage is TRBJ1-1, with D possibly matching TRBD1 (5 bases). The CDR3 has 12 residues. The V gene's germline CDR1 is SGHTA and CDR2 FQGNSA. V lost 1 base and J 8 bases, leaving 8 bases between the germline ends. The CDR3 coding sequence is TGTGCCAGCAGCTTAGGACAGATGGAAGCTTTCTTT. This gives the protein CASSLGQMEAFF.

J is TRBJ1-6 and V is TRBV7-2, with 8 bases lining up with TRBD1. V dropped 3 bases and J dropped 9; count of bases not matched to a gene: 1. This CDR3 contains 13 residues. CDR1 is SGHTA and CDR2 is FQGNSA in the germline V gene. The chain's CDR3 is CASSFDRGSPLHF. The CDR3 coding sequence is TGTGCCAGCAGCTTTGACAGGGGTTCACCCCTCCACTTT.

This chain uses TRBV19 with TRBJ2-1; 8 positions match TRBD2. CDR3 length equals 17 residues. The V segment lost 8 bases and the J segment 6 bases; nucleotides outside the gene matches: 18. CDR1 is LNHDA, CDR2 SQIVND, per germline (reference sequence). The CDR3 sequence is CASLGLRAGDGGNEQFF. Here the CDR3 DNA reads TGTGCCAGTCTCGGGTTACGAGCGGGGGATGGGGGCAATGAGCAGTTCTTC.

The DNA for the CDR3 is TGTGCCAGCTCACTAACGACAGGTGTCGAGACCCAGTACTTC. Amino acids: CASSLTTGVETQYF. This sequence joins TRBV18 and TRBJ2-5, with a weak D call TRBD1 (6 bases). The V end lost 4 bases, the J end lost 5 bases, and 14 bases lay between the germline ends. There are 14 residues in the CDR3. CDR1 and CDR2 (germline): KGHSH, LQKENI.

The rearrangement uses TRBV5-5 and TRBJ2-1, with D perhaps matching TRBD2 (6 bases). This CDR3 comprises 17 residues. The ends were cut back, 5 bases at V and 0 bases at J, with 18 bases in the middle. Germline V gene data show CDR1 as SGHKS and CDR2 as YYEKEE (reference sequence). The CDR3 DNA reads as TGTGCCAGCAGGTACCGGGAGCCCCATAGCTCCTACAATGAGCAGTTCTTC. Protein: CASRYREPHSSYNEQFF.